This is a list of T cell receptor beta chains from one sample in a study of identical twins. TCRdb re-derived calls from the 5' RACE reads in MiXCR, one entry per CDR3 protein. The table records some 730,000 distinct CDR3 sequences, roughly 18% of them present only once. This sample also belongs to another study, concerning T cells expressing NK-cell markers.

Sequencing was performed on PBMCs. These receptors originate from a woman aged 18-29 years in good health. CDR3s include the opening cysteine and the closing phenylalanine or tryptophan. A D gene is named only where the DNA matches it firmly. Clone size is stated in some rows and not others, as once, few, many or a class when expanded.

TRBJ1-1,TRBV12-3/TRBV12-4,.,few,CASSLVLSTEAFF,TGTGCCAGCAGTTTGGTTCTATCCACTGAAGCTTTCTTT
TRBJ1-5,TRBV10-3,TRBD1,few,CAAKQGDNQPQHF,TGTGCCGCCAAACAGGGGGACAATCAGCCCCAGCATTTT
TRBJ2-1,TRBV6-2/TRBV6-3,TRBD2,.,CASRPSGGGVEQFF,TGTGCCAGCAGACCTAGCGGGGGAGGGGTTGAGCAGTTCTTC
TRBJ1-2,TRBV6-1,TRBD1,.,CASSPGQGVNGYTF,TGTGCCAGCAGTCCGGGACAGGGTGTAAATGGCTACACCTTC
TRBJ2-2,TRBV12-3/TRBV12-4,.,few,CASSAQDGVVGELFF,TGTGCCAGCAGTGCCCAGGATGGGGTGGTGGGGGAGCTGTTTTTT
TRBJ2-1,TRBV15,.,.,CATSREPRSSYNEQFF,TGTGCCACCAGCAGAGAGCCGAGGAGCTCCTACAATGAGCAGTTCTTC
TRBJ2-7,TRBV6-5,.,.,CASSYGPRASREQYF,TGTGCCAGCAGTTATGGGCCCAGGGCTTCCAGAGAGCAGTACTTC
TRBJ1-1,TRBV29-1,.,.,CSATKSAEAFF,TGCAGCGCTACGAAGTCCGCTGAAGCTTTCTTT
TRBJ1-2,TRBV29-1,.,few,CSESDGYTF,TGCAGCGAAAGTGATGGCTACACCTTC
TRBJ1-2,TRBV19,.,.,CASSMPRGSYGYTF,TGTGCCAGTAGTATGCCGCGGGGATCCTATGGCTACACCTTC
TRBJ2-3,TRBV2,TRBD2,.,CASSERLAGEVSDTQYF,TGTGCCAGCAGCGAGCGACTAGCGGGGGAAGTTTCAGATACGCAGTATTTT
TRBJ1-2,TRBV4-1,.,few,CASSPLEGYGYTF,TGCGCCAGCAGCCCCCTAGAGGGCTATGGCTACACCTTC
TRBJ2-2,TRBV24-1,TRBD1,.,CATSESGTGNTGELFF,TGTGCCACCAGTGAGTCCGGGACAGGGAACACCGGGGAGCTGTTTTTT
TRBJ1-1,TRBV9,.,few,CASSVASRDTEAFF,TGTGCCAGCAGCGTAGCTAGCAGGGACACTGAAGCTTTCTTT
TRBJ2-5,TRBV7-2,.,.,CASSLMQTKVETQYF,TGTGCCAGCAGCTTAATGCAGACTAAGGTGGAGACCCAGTACTTC
TRBJ2-1,TRBV6-2/TRBV6-3,.,few,CASRPAGLAGPNEQFF,TGTGCCAGCAGGCCGGCCGGCCTAGCAGGGCCGAATGAGCAGTTCTTC
TRBJ2-7,TRBV5-6,.,.,CASTLRDGLYYEQYF,TGTGCCAGCACCCTTAGGGACGGACTTTACTACGAGCAGTACTTC
TRBJ1-5,TRBV15,TRBD1,few,CATSRPGTGGSQPQHF,TGTGCCACCAGCAGACCGGGGACAGGGGGCTCTCAGCCCCAGCATTTT
TRBJ2-1,TRBV7-9,TRBD2,.,CASSLGGGGHYNEQFF,TGTGCCAGCAGCTTAGGCGGCGGGGGGCATTACAATGAGCAGTTCTTC
TRBJ2-7,TRBV4-3,TRBD1,few,CASSQGQGARYEQYF,TGCGCCAGCAGCCAAGGGCAGGGGGCGCGATACGAGCAGTACTTC
TRBJ2-2,TRBV3-1,.,once,CASSRAAGYTGELFF,TGTGCCAGCAGCCGCGCGGCGGGGTACACCGGGGAGCTGTTTTTT
TRBJ1-1,TRBV5-1,TRBD1,many,CASSRDRRTTEAFF,TGCGCCAGCAGCCGGGACAGGCGGACCACTGAAGCTTTCTTT
TRBJ1-2,TRBV2,TRBD1,.,CARRGQGGDYGYTF,TGTGCCAGAAGGGGGCAGGGAGGGGACTATGGCTACACCTTC
TRBJ2-7,TRBV20-1,.,.,CSAISSGRSTYEQYF,TGCAGTGCTATTTCGTCGGGAAGGTCAACCTACGAGCAGTACTTC
TRBJ1-1,TRBV7-6,TRBD1,few,CASSSGQGRDSTEAFF,TGTGCCAGCAGTTCCGGACAGGGTAGGGATAGCACTGAAGCTTTCTTT
TRBJ1-5,TRBV6-5,.,few,CASSYFKSRGRYSNQPQHF,TGTGCCAGCAGTTACTTCAAGTCTCGGGGCCGCTATAGCAATCAGCCCCAGCATTTT
TRBJ2-1,TRBV7-2,.,.,CASIVRSSYNEQFF,TGTGCCAGCATCGTCAGGAGCTCCTACAATGAGCAGTTCTTC
TRBJ1-2,TRBV20-1,.,few,CSARAGSGGYTF,TGCAGTGCTAGGGCCGGGTCTGGGGGCTACACCTTC
TRBJ2-6,TRBV4-1,.,.,CASSHQTGANVLTF,TGCGCCAGCAGCCACCAGACCGGGGCCAACGTCCTGACTTTC
TRBJ2-5,TRBV20-1,.,.,CSAMGQGIQETQYF,TGCAGTGCTATGGGCCAGGGCATCCAAGAGACCCAGTACTTC
TRBJ1-2,TRBV2,.,.,CASSVLDGGNYGYTF,TGTGCCAGCAGTGTCTTGGATGGGGGGAACTATGGCTACACCTTC
TRBJ1-2,TRBV7-9,TRBD1,.,CASSPRTGGLEDYGYTF,TGTGCCAGCAGCCCCCGGACAGGGGGCTTAGAGGACTATGGCTACACCTTC
TRBJ2-2,TRBV7-3,TRBD1,.,CASSLLGGASTGELFF,TGTGCCAGCAGCTTATTAGGGGGCGCCTCCACCGGGGAGCTGTTTTTT
TRBJ1-2,TRBV19,.,.,CASSIEPRAYGYTF,TGTGCCAGTAGTATAGAACCCAGGGCCTATGGCTACACCTTC
TRBJ1-5,TRBV27,.,.,CASSLSPGSPEPQHF,TGTGCCAGCAGTTTATCCCCAGGATCCCCGGAGCCCCAGCATTTT
TRBJ2-7,TRBV18,.,few,CASSPLAGQRGYEQYF,TGTGCCAGCTCACCACTGGCAGGGCAAAGGGGGTACGAGCAGTACTTC
TRBJ2-3,TRBV20-1,TRBD2,.,CSRSLAGGPDTQYF,TGCAGTCGCTCCCTAGCGGGAGGACCAGATACGCAGTATTTT
TRBJ2-7,TRBV12-3/TRBV12-4,TRBD1,.,CASSTDFPGGVLAAEQYF,TGTGCCAGCAGCACAGACTTCCCAGGGGGCGTTTTAGCAGCCGAGCAGTACTTC
TRBJ2-7,TRBV20-1,.,many,CSALDSYEQYF,TGCAGTGCTTTAGACAGCTACGAGCAGTACTTC
TRBJ1-1,TRBV12-3/TRBV12-4,.,few,CASSQGPGSTEAFF,TGTGCCAGCAGTCAGGGTCCGGGTTCAACTGAAGCTTTCTTT
TRBJ2-1,TRBV20-1,.,few,CSASPWGFRNEQFF,TGCAGTGCTAGTCCCTGGGGTTTTAGGAATGAGCAGTTCTTC
TRBJ2-7,TRBV20-1,.,.,CSAPFHWDPGEQYF,TGCAGTGCTCCCTTCCATTGGGACCCGGGCGAGCAGTACTTC
TRBJ2-7,TRBV30,.,.,CAWGEGDEQYF,TGTGCCTGGGGGGAAGGCGACGAGCAGTACTTC
TRBJ2-4,TRBV20-1,.,.,CSAYQPGAKNIQYF,TGCAGTGCTTATCAACCCGGGGCCAAAAACATTCAGTACTTC
TRBJ1-5,TRBV4-2,.,.,CASSQAGTSYQPQHF,TGTGCCAGCAGCCAAGCCGGGACATCTTATCAGCCCCAGCATTTT
TRBJ2-1,TRBV6-1,TRBD1,few,CASRPGTGLNEQFF,TGTGCCAGCAGGCCCGGGACAGGGCTCAATGAGCAGTTCTTC
TRBJ2-1,TRBV11-2,.,few,CASSLDWTAYGEQFF,TGTGCCAGCAGCTTAGACTGGACAGCCTACGGTGAGCAGTTCTTC
TRBJ1-1,TRBV27,.,.,CASSLKFGAPAEAFF,TGTGCCAGCAGTCTAAAGTTCGGGGCCCCAGCTGAAGCTTTCTTT
TRBJ2-1,TRBV12-3/TRBV12-4,TRBD2,few,CASSQLAGGPNEQFF,TGTGCCAGCAGTCAGCTAGCGGGGGGGCCTAATGAGCAGTTCTTC
TRBJ2-3,TRBV7-2,.,few,CASSLVVRERTDTQYF,TGTGCCAGCAGCTTAGTTGTCCGGGAGCGCACAGATACGCAGTATTTT
TRBJ2-1,TRBV18,.,.,CASSLGTPEQFF,TGTGCCAGCTCACTAGGGACCCCTGAGCAGTTCTTC
TRBJ1-1,TRBV6-6,.,many,CASSYSWNTEAFF,TGTGCCAGCAGTTACTCGTGGAACACTGAAGCTTTCTTT
TRBJ2-1,TRBV7-9,TRBD1,.,CASSSGTGRYNEQFF,TGTGCCAGCAGCTCCGGGACAGGGAGATACAATGAGCAGTTCTTC
TRBJ2-3,TRBV7-9,TRBD1,many,CASSSGQGHGDTQYF,TGTGCCAGCAGCTCGGGACAGGGGCACGGAGATACGCAGTATTTT
TRBJ1-1,TRBV29-1,.,.,CSVVKFPGPNTEAFF,TGCAGCGTTGTCAAGTTTCCGGGACCGAACACTGAAGCTTTCTTT
TRBJ1-2,TRBV3-1,.,.,CASSQEVGSNYGYTF,TGTGCCAGCAGCCAAGAGGTGGGATCGAACTATGGCTACACCTTC
TRBJ1-1,TRBV12-3/TRBV12-4,TRBD1,many,CASSRQGFGTEAFF,TGTGCCAGCAGCCGACAGGGTTTCGGCACTGAAGCTTTCTTT
TRBJ2-7,TRBV6-5,.,.,CASSYEPGNKQYF,TGTGCCAGCAGTTACGAGCCGGGGAATAAGCAGTACTTC
TRBJ2-1,TRBV4-3,.,few,CASSQVARINEQFF,TGCGCCAGCAGCCAAGTGGCCAGAATCAATGAGCAGTTCTTC
TRBJ2-7,TRBV9,.,.,CASSPQDSSYEQYF,TGTGCCAGCAGCCCGCAGGACTCGTCCTACGAGCAGTACTTC